A single sample is the source of the 26 T cell receptor beta chains below, sequenced in a study of HIV-infected children after antiretroviral therapy interruption. The TCR library was built from RNA with a 3' RACE protocol and unique molecular identifiers. Using its own MiXCR run on the 3' RACE reads, TCRdb lists one record per CDR3 protein. The repertoire holds some 41,000 distinct CDR3 sequences, with about 7% as singletons. Treatment specified: PENTA 11 planned treatment interruption arm or continuous ART arm. Sequences were derived from CD45RA+ CD4+ T cells from PBMCs, pooled from several time points, sampled from a donor given antiretroviral therapy, either interrupted or continuous. Subset of the sample: naive CD4+ CD45RA+ CD45RO- T cells. The receptors shown here come from a pool of human donors with HIV.

This clonotype has ten or more counts. The CDR3 DNA sequence: TGTGCCAGCAGCCGAGTACGAGCGAACACTGAAGCTTTCTTT. It is translated as CASSRVRANTEAFF. The chain has TRBV6-5 and TRBJ1-1; D is unclear. The V end lost 6 bases, the J end lost 1 base, and 12 bases lay between the germline ends. Germline V lookup: CDR1 MNHEY, CDR2 SVGAGI. This CDR3 has 14 amino acids.

Notes on this clonotype: The junction differs from germline at one of its ends, possibly a read error. The rearrangement joins TRBV19 to TRBJ2-3, with TRBD2 matching 10 bases. In germline, CDR1 is LNHDA, CDR2 SQIVND (reference sequence). There are 15 residues in the CDR3. CDR3 protein: CVSTTALAGSDTQYF. Here the CDR3 DNA reads TGTGTCAGTACGACGGCACTAGCGGGGTCAGATACGCAGTATTTT. The variable domain in full, completed from reference TRBV19 and TRBJ2-3, reads DGGITQSPKYLFRKEGQNVTLSCEQNLNHDAMYWYRQDPGQGLRLIYYSQIVNDFQKGDIAEGYSVSREKKESFPLTVTSAQKNPTAFYLCVSTTALAGSDTQYFGPGTRLTVL.

This clonotype was found many times. The CDR3 protein is CASSWGNRAWNTGELFF. The DNA for the CDR3 is TGTGCCAGCAGTTGGGGAAACAGGGCCTGGAACACCGGGGAGCTGTTTTTT. The chain employs TRBV6-5 and TRBJ2-2; the D gene is possibly TRBD1 (6 bases). Trimming left V 4 bases short and J 1 base short, with 16 bases between. Germline V gene data show CDR1 as MNHEY and CDR2 as SVGAGI. The CDR3 has 17 amino acids.

This clonotype occurred many times. The J gene is TRBJ1-1, the V gene TRBV4-2; D remains unclear. Trimming took off 4 bases at V and 1 base at J, with 7 bases between the two ends. The CDR3 length is 13 residues. CDR1 is LGHNA and CDR2 is YNFKEQ in the germline V gene. CDR3 protein: CASSLEGNTEAFF. DNA for the CDR3: TGTGCCAGCAGCCTTGAGGGGAACACTGAAGCTTTCTTT.

This clonotype has at least ten counts. The CDR3 nucleotides are TGTGCCAGCAGTTCAGCTAGCGGGGGGGAGTCAGATACGCAGTATTTT. It encodes CASSSASGGESDTQYF. The rearrangement links TRBV28 to TRBJ2-3; 12 nucleotides match TRBD2. Per germline, CDR1 MDHEN and CDR2 SYDVKM. V shed 4 bases and J 4 bases; nucleotides not matched to a gene: 6. The CDR3 contains 16 residues.

This clonotype occurred many times. The chain combines TRBV20-1 with TRBJ2-3; 10 nucleotides line up with TRBD1. This CDR3 has 19 residues. The germline V gene encodes CDR1 DFQATT and CDR2 SNEGSKA (reference sequence). The ends lost 3 bases at V and 0 bases at J; junction bases unmatched: 15. The CDR3 DNA sequence: TGCAGTGCTAGGGAGGGACAGGGGAACCTAGCAAGGAGCACAGATACGCAGTATTTT. Translation gives CSAREGQGNLARSTDTQYF.

This clonotype was counted between two and nine times. The J gene is TRBJ2-7, the V gene TRBV20-1; D might be TRBD1 (6 bases). The CDR3 spans 13 residues. CDR1 is DFQATT, CDR2 SNEGSKA, per germline (reference sequence). Trimming left V 2 bases short and J 2 bases short, with 10 bases between. This chain's CDR3 is CSARRDTAYEQYF. The CDR3 DNA reads as TGCAGTGCTAGACGGGACACAGCCTACGAGCAGTACTTC.

This clonotype has just a few counts. The rearrangement joins TRBV6-4 to TRBJ1-5; D not resolved. Trimming took off 1 base at V and 7 bases at J, with 5 bases between the two ends. The germline gives CDR1 MRHNA, CDR2 SNTAGT. The length of the CDR3 is 12 residues. The CDR3 region has the DNA TGTGCCAGCAGTGACTTTAGGCAGCCCCAGCATTTT. This translates into CASSDFRQPQHF.

This clonotype was counted ten times or more. The gene calls are TRBV28 and TRBJ1-4; 7 bases fit TRBD1. The V gene's germline CDR1 is MDHEN and CDR2 SYDVKM. V was pared by 10 bases and J by 10 bases, with 15 bases of the junction left unmatched. This CDR3 has 14 amino acids. CDR3 sequence: CATEWDSVSGKLFF. CDR3 bases: TGTGCCACCGAATGGGACAGCGTAAGCGGAAAACTGTTTTTT.

In its sample, this clonotype was seen many times. CDR3 protein: CASSLLILTSGGETQYF. In DNA form, the CDR3 reads TGTGCCAGCAGCTTGCTAATCCTAACTAGCGGGGGTGAGACCCAGTACTTC. The chain couples TRBV5-6 to TRBJ2-5; TRBD2 agrees at 11 bases. The CDR3 consists of 17 residues. CDR1 and CDR2 from the germline V gene are SGHDT and YYEEEE. J was trimmed by 5 bases and V by 1 base; bases with no gene match: 10.

The rearrangement links TRBV12-3 or TRBV12-4 to TRBJ2-7; 12 positions agree with TRBD1. CDR3 length: 15 residues. V shed 7 bases and J 0 bases; nucleotides not matched to a gene: 4. The CDR3 DNA sequence: TGTGCCAGCACCTGGGACAGGGGGCACTCCTACGAGCAGTACTTC. Translation: CASTWDRGHSYEQYF.

There are many counts of this clonotype. V and J are TRBV12-3 or TRBV12-4 and TRBJ2-4, with D perhaps being TRBD1 or TRBD2 (6 bases each). V dropped 7 bases and J dropped 8 bases, with 27 bases sitting between them. This CDR3 contains 17 residues. The CDR3 nucleotides are TGTGCCAGCACACTACACGGCGGGACACCCAAGAGGGACATTCAGTACTTC. It translates to CASTLHGGTPKRDIQYF.

This clonotype was counted many times. The CDR3 sequence: CASRRLTDNEQYF. Here the CDR3 DNA reads TGTGCCAGCAGACGCCTGACAGACAACGAGCAGTACTTC. This chain connects TRBV6-6 to TRBJ2-7; D may be TRBD1 (5 bases). Germline CDR1 is MNHNY and CDR2 is SVGAGI (reference sequence). V was trimmed by 6 bases and J by 5 bases, leaving 14 bases between them. The CDR3 consists of 13 residues.

This clonotype was seen many times. At one end, the junction sequence differs from germline, possibly due to a read error. The genes are TRBV28 and TRBJ1-1; 8 bases line up with TRBD1. This CDR3 region has 14 residues. Germline CDR1 MDHEN, CDR2 SYDVKM. The CDR3 sequence is CASSPGQANTEVFF. CDR3 sequence (DNA): TGTGCTAGCAGTCCGGGACAGGCAAACACAGAAGTCTTCTTT.

This clonotype was detected many times. The rearrangement uses TRBV12-3 or TRBV12-4 and TRBJ1-2; D remains ambiguous. This CDR3 region has 15 residues. The germline V and J ends were trimmed by 2 bases and 0 bases, with 10 bases remaining between them. Here the CDR3 DNA reads TGTGCCAGCAGTTTAAGGCGGGGAACTAACTATGGCTACACCTTC. Translated, it gives CASSLRRGTNYGYTF.

The table lists this clonotype with many counts. V is TRBV27 and J is TRBJ1-1, with 10 bases matching TRBD1. The CDR3 extends over 17 amino acids. In germline, CDR1 is MNHEY, CDR2 SMNVEV (reference sequence). Unmatched junction bases numbered 10, after V lost 5 bases and J lost 1 base. CDR3 sequence (DNA): TGTGCCAGCAGTGAGACCGACAGGGGGCTTTCGAACACTGAAGCTTTCTTT. It translates to CASSETDRGLSNTEAFF.

The table lists this clonotype with many counts. This chain uses TRBV3-1 with TRBJ2-1; 10 nucleotides agree with TRBD2. V shed 5 bases and J 5 bases; nucleotides not matched to a gene: 15. The CDR3 is 18 residues long. Per the germline V gene, CDR1 is LGHDT and CDR2 is YNNKEL (reference sequence). CDR3 region: CASSRASGSRGTNNEQFF. The DNA of the CDR3 is TGTGCCAGCAGCAGGGCTAGCGGGAGTCGAGGGACTAACAATGAGCAGTTCTTC.

The chain recombines TRBV5-1 with TRBJ2-5; possibly TRBD2 for D (5 bases). Deletions cut 9 bases from V and 2 bases from J, with 14 bases between. This CDR3 comprises 13 residues. Germline CDR1 is SGHRS and CDR2 is YFSETQ. This CDR3 is CATSIAPQETQYF. The CDR3 DNA is TGCGCCACCTCGATAGCGCCTCAAGAGACCCAGTACTTC.

This chain links TRBV10-3 with TRBJ2-7, with 9 nucleotides matching TRBD1. Losses at the gene ends were 2 bases for V and 0 bases for J; bases not matched to a gene: 2. Germline CDR1 and CDR2: ENHRY and SYGVKD. This CDR3 comprises 15 residues. The CDR3 is CAISEVTGGSYEQYF. CDR3 sequence (DNA): TGTGCCATCAGTGAGGTGACAGGGGGCTCCTACGAGCAGTACTTC.

The genes are TRBV19 and TRBJ2-7; D call uncertain. CDR1 and CDR2 from the germline V gene are LNHDA and SQIVND (reference sequence). The V end lost 3 bases, the J end lost 5 bases, and 14 bases lay between the germline ends. The length of the CDR3 is 14 residues. Written as DNA, the CDR3 is TGTGCCAGTAGTATGCGGATCGCCTTTAACGAGCAGTACTTC. Residues: CASSMRIAFNEQYF.

This clonotype was counted ten times or more. This rearrangement joins TRBV19 to TRBJ2-3; D remains ambiguous. V was shortened by 7 bases and J by 5 bases, with 10 bases between the two germline ends. Germline V gene lookup returns CDR1 LNHDA and CDR2 SQIVND (reference sequence). The CDR3 is made up of 12 amino acids. CDR3 residues: CASTQAGDTQYF. The CDR3 nucleotides are TGTGCCAGTACCCAAGCTGGAGATACGCAGTATTTT.

The sample holds many counts of this clonotype. CDR3 DNA sequence: TGTGCCAGCAGAAAACAGGGGAGTCGCTACGAGCAGTACTTC. Its protein is CASRKQGSRYEQYF. The rearrangement links TRBV13 to TRBJ2-7, with TRBD1 matching over 7 bases. The ends lost 6 bases at V and 3 bases at J; junction bases unmatched: 8. Germline V lookup: CDR1 PRHDT, CDR2 FYEKMQ (reference sequence). The CDR3 consists of 14 residues.

This clonotype was counted between two and nine times. This sequence joins TRBV12-3 or TRBV12-4 and TRBJ2-3, with a weak D call TRBD2 (7 bases). The CDR3 covers 16 residues. V was cut by 6 bases and J by 4 bases, with 20 bases left in between. Here the CDR3 DNA reads TGTGCCAGCAGGTCCGGTAATGGGGGGGCCTCAGATACGCAGTATTTT. Translation: CASRSGNGGASDTQYF.

This clonotype was detected many times. This chain uses TRBV5-6 with TRBJ2-1; TRBD2 matches 12 bases. CDR3 length equals 15 residues. Germline-derived CDR1 and CDR2 are SGHDT and YYEEEE. After removal of 2 bases from V and 7 bases from J, the junction contained 4 bases not matched to a gene. CDR3 protein: CASSFLAGGPNEQFF. The CDR3, as DNA: TGTGCCAGCAGCTTCCTAGCGGGAGGGCCTAATGAGCAGTTCTTC.

Many counts were recorded for this clonotype. This chain joins TRBV24-1 and TRBJ1-5, with D tentatively TRBD1 (5 bases). CDR1 KGHDR and CDR2 SFDVKD come from the germline V gene. This CDR3 spans 13 amino acids. V was pared by 3 bases and J by 7 bases, with 9 bases between. This CDR3 is CATSDRTLQPQHF. The CDR3 DNA follows: TGTGCCACCAGTGATCGGACATTGCAGCCCCAGCATTTT.

This clonotype has a count of ten or more. J is TRBJ2-5 and V is TRBV19; a possible D gene is TRBD2 (5 bases). In germline, CDR1 is LNHDA, CDR2 SQIVND (reference sequence). This CDR3 comprises 14 residues. V dropped 5 bases and J dropped 3 bases, with 13 bases sitting between them. CDR3 residues: CASSLLDKKETQYF. DNA for the CDR3: TGTGCCAGTAGTTTACTAGATAAAAAAGAGACCCAGTACTTC.